These T cell receptor beta chains were read from a single sample in a study of T cells in Graves' hyperthyroidism and ophthalmopathy. MiXCR, applied by TCRdb to the multiplex PCR reads, yields one record per CDR3 protein. The repertoire holds roughly 560,000 distinct CDR3 sequences, with under 15% as singletons. Sequenced sample: blood. The receptors shown here come from a woman in her thirties or forties with Graves' ophthalmopathy. Both conserved end residues are trimmed from each CDR3. Clone size, where shown, is once, few, many, or a class for clones that have expanded.

v_call | clone_size | cdr3_aa
TRBV9 | few | ASDRTGGGTEAF
TRBV28 | many | ASIMGQKDYGYT
TRBV20-1 | many | SARGQGYEQY
TRBV30 | many | AWSVRGAYGYT
TRBV15 | few | ATSSGAANRETQY
TRBV6-2/TRBV6-3 | many | ASETARLGETQY
TRBV30 | few | ARGGPGEETQY
TRBV27 | many | ASSLQGLSNGYT
TRBV6-5 | . | ASSYSFYQGSGYT
TRBV12-3/TRBV12-4 | many | ASSAGAYLH
TRBV6-5 | . | ASSYSRGGVYNSPLH
TRBV7-8 | many | ASSLLGQGAHEQY
TRBV14 | many | ASSQDGGYT
TRBV20-1 | . | SARDSRGPYEQY
TRBV27 | many | ASSLSGGQETQY
TRBV6-1 | . | ASSEALGQGLDELF
TRBV12-3/TRBV12-4 | many | ASSSRDSVSDPLTGELF
TRBV12-3/TRBV12-4 | many | ASSLGTSGRGYEQY
TRBV4-2 | many | ANSQRVGAAYEQY
TRBV7-2 | many | ASSYRGQGDTIY
TRBV20-1 | many | SAEDRGATNYGYT
TRBV12-3/TRBV12-4 | . | ASSLSDRPLNTGELF
TRBV28 | many | ASSVGTGKAYEQY
TRBV29-1 | few | SVEEGAGGYT
TRBV24-1 | many | ATSDWDTDTGELF
TRBV7-2 | . | ASSPPTVNEQY
TRBV27 | many | ASSWGTGGFNTEAF
TRBV6-1 | many | ASSAILGGPPYGYT
TRBV20-1 | many | SARDSGRGEQY
TRBV19 | many | ASSIVLESSYEQY
TRBV18 | few | ASSPKGWDTEAF
TRBV27 | . | ASRGLGGSNQPQH
TRBV28 | many | ASSLRRGYGYT
TRBV30 | many | ASGAGDEQY
TRBV28 | . | ASSSPLPPAGVNTRELF
TRBV28 | . | ASSSQQGNQPQH
TRBV5-1 | few | ASTQHEGGTEAF
TRBV4-2 | few | ASTLRPGLAGGRANEQF
TRBV29-1 | many | SVGKGQGRWDTEAF
TRBV6-1 | many | ASSNLGVNYGYT
TRBV25-1 | many | ASSGADGQFLYGYT
TRBV19 | many | ASSIDHATGITGGYT
TRBV6-2/TRBV6-3 | many | ASSYAGPPTSGGQGRYEQY
TRBV12-3/TRBV12-4 | few | ASKYSSYEQY
TRBV7-2 | many | ASSLFQGAYEQY
TRBV4-1 | few | ASSQDPLRAVNTEAF
TRBV28 | many | ASGDRAPNYGYT
TRBV5-1 | many | ASSLSPLNTEAF
TRBV29-1 | few | SAEPVGDTEAF
TRBV10-3 | . | ASHPGGVDEQY
TRBV6-5 | many | ASSYSGRGHNEQY
TRBV3-1 | few | ASSQGSSITGELF
TRBV7-2 | few | ASSWPLSFGELF
TRBV6-1 | many | ASSAGRGQGETQC